A selection of T cell receptor beta chains follows, all from one sample in a study of tumor-infiltrating lymphocytes in primary liver carcinoma. TCRdb analysed the multiplex PCR reads with MiXCR anew, one entry per CDR3 protein. The sample consists of about 320,000 distinct CDR3 sequences, over 55% of them appearing once. Sequenced: peripheral blood. The receptors originated from a man aged 35 to 55 with primary liver carcinoma and hepatitis B virus infection. The CDR3 runs from the conserved cysteine through the conserved F or W. The D gene is left open where the match is weak. A row's size may be missing; if present it is once, few, many or a size class.

V gene: TRBV14
J gene: TRBJ1-2
clone size: once
D gene: -
CDR3 protein: CAGSPWEETNYGYTF
CDR3 DNA: TGTGCCGGCAGCCCCTGGGAGGAGACTAACTATGGCTACACGTTC

V gene: TRBV28
J gene: TRBJ1-5
clone size: -
D gene: -
CDR3 protein: CAINEGGQPHHF
CDR3 DNA: TGTGCCATCAATGAAGGGGGTCAGCCCCATCATTTT

V gene: TRBV5-4
J gene: TRBJ2-3
clone size: few
D gene: -
CDR3 protein: CASSVTDTQYF
CDR3 DNA: TGTGCCAGCAGCGTAACAGATACGCAGTATTTT

V gene: TRBV4-3
J gene: TRBJ2-1
clone size: -
D gene: TRBD2
CDR3 protein: CGSSRDAAGGNNEQFF
CDR3 DNA: TGCGGCAGCAGCCGAGACGCAGCGGGAGGGAACAATGAGCAGTTCTTC

V gene: TRBV11-2
J gene: TRBJ2-3
clone size: -
D gene: TRBD1
CDR3 protein: CASGPGRTGLTDTQYF
CDR3 DNA: TGTGCCAGCGGCCCCGGGCGGACAGGGTTGACAGATACGCAGTATTTT

V gene: TRBV11-2
J gene: TRBJ1-2
clone size: -
D gene: -
CDR3 protein: CASSSPGSGDYGYTF
CDR3 DNA: TGTGCCAGCAGCTCCCCTGGTAGCGGAGACTATGGCTACACCTTC

V gene: TRBV5-1
J gene: TRBJ2-1
clone size: -
D gene: -
CDR3 protein: CASSLTTGSHNEQFF
CDR3 DNA: TGCGCCAGCAGCTTGACCACAGGGTCCCACAATGAGCAGTTCTTC

V gene: TRBV14
J gene: TRBJ2-2
clone size: -
D gene: -
CDR3 protein: CASDRLSTGLKHTGELFF
CDR3 DNA: TGTGCCAGCGACCGTCTCTCGACGGGGCTTAAACACACCGGGGAGCTGTTTTTT

V gene: TRBV7-9
J gene: TRBJ1-4
clone size: few
D gene: -
CDR3 protein: CASSLGGANEKLFF
CDR3 DNA: TGTGCCAGCAGCTTAGGAGGGGCTAATGAAAAACTGTTTTTT

V gene: TRBV6-6
J gene: TRBJ2-7
clone size: -
D gene: -
CDR3 protein: CASSSPTLSSYVQYF
CDR3 DNA: TGTGCCAGCAGTTCACCGACATTAAGCTCCTACGTGCAGTACTTC

V gene: TRBV5-4
J gene: TRBJ1-2
clone size: -
D gene: -
CDR3 protein: CASSSRQVDGCTF
CDR3 DNA: TGTGCCAGCAGCTCCAGACAGGTTGATGGCTGCACCTTC

V gene: TRBV2
J gene: TRBJ1-2
clone size: -
D gene: -
CDR3 protein: CASTRWPGASGYTF
CDR3 DNA: TGTGCCAGCACTAGGTGGCCGGGGGCGAGTGGCTACACCTTC

V gene: TRBV20-1
J gene: TRBJ2-5
clone size: -
D gene: -
CDR3 protein: CSARGGTGHQETQYF
CDR3 DNA: TGCAGTGCTAGAGGGGGGACCGGTCACCAAGAGACCCAGTACTTC

V gene: TRBV5-4
J gene: TRBJ2-3
clone size: -
D gene: -
CDR3 protein: CASSGTGSLNTDTQYF
CDR3 DNA: TGTGCCAGCAGTGGAACCGGGTCCCTAAACACAGATACGCAGTATTTT

V gene: TRBV29-1
J gene: TRBJ2-7
clone size: many
D gene: TRBD2
CDR3 protein: CSVQSGGLEQYF
CDR3 DNA: TGCAGCGTCCAAAGCGGGGGGCTCGAGCAGTACTTC

V gene: TRBV11-1
J gene: TRBJ2-7
clone size: -
D gene: -
CDR3 protein: CASSLAVGILSYEQYF
CDR3 DNA: TGTGCCAGCAGCTTAGCGGTGGGCATATTATCCTACGAGCAGTACTTC

V gene: TRBV4-2
J gene: TRBJ2-2
clone size: few
D gene: TRBD2
CDR3 protein: CASSLSSGSMNTGELFF
CDR3 DNA: TGTGCCAGCAGCCTCTCTAGCGGGAGTATGAACACCGGGGAGCTGTTTTTT

V gene: TRBV14
J gene: TRBJ2-7
clone size: -
D gene: -
CDR3 protein: CASSQGLQREQCF
CDR3 DNA: TGTGCCAGCAGCCAAGGACTTCAACGCGAGCAGTGCTTC

V gene: TRBV5-1
J gene: TRBJ1-1
clone size: once
D gene: TRBD1
CDR3 protein: CASSPTVTGTNTEAFF
CDR3 DNA: TGCGCCAGCAGCCCCACAGTGACAGGGACGAACACTGAAGCTTTCTTT

V gene: TRBV7-9
J gene: TRBJ2-2
clone size: -
D gene: TRBD1
CDR3 protein: CASSSVLQGWTGDLFF
CDR3 DNA: TGTGCCAGCAGCTCAGTTCTTCAGGGTTGGACAGGGGACCTGTTTTTT

V gene: TRBV12-3/TRBV12-4
J gene: TRBJ2-3
clone size: many
D gene: TRBD2
CDR3 protein: CASSPQRERPDTQYF
CDR3 DNA: TGTGCCAGCAGTCCGCAGCGGGAGAGGCCAGATACGCAGTATTTT

V gene: TRBV6-2/TRBV6-3
J gene: TRBJ2-1
clone size: -
D gene: TRBD2
CDR3 protein: CASSRSGTSGNEQFF
CDR3 DNA: TGTGCCAGCAGCCGCAGCGGGACCTCCGGGAATGAGCAGTTCTTC

V gene: TRBV4-1
J gene: TRBJ2-5
clone size: -
D gene: TRBD2
CDR3 protein: CASSQITSGRAREETQYF
CDR3 DNA: TGCGCCAGCAGCCAAATTACTAGCGGGAGGGCCCGGGAAGAGACCCAGTACTTC

V gene: TRBV6-5
J gene: TRBJ2-2
clone size: -
D gene: -
CDR3 protein: CAGSYSSPAMLSATGVLFF
CDR3 DNA: TGTGCCGGCAGTTACTCGAGTCCCGCCATGTTATCCGCCACCGGGGTGCTGTTTTTT

V gene: TRBV4-1
J gene: TRBJ1-3
clone size: many
D gene: -
CDR3 protein: CASSQPRDPGNTIYF
CDR3 DNA: TGCGCCAGCAGCCAACCCAGGGATCCTGGAAACACCATATATTTT

V gene: TRBV11-2
J gene: TRBJ1-5
clone size: -
D gene: -
CDR3 protein: CAISLSNYQPQHF
CDR3 DNA: TGTGCCATCAGCTTAAGTAACTATCAGCCCCAGCATTTT

V gene: TRBV11-2
J gene: TRBJ2-1
clone size: -
D gene: -
CDR3 protein: CASSLTGSSYKEQFF
CDR3 DNA: TGTGCCAGCAGCTTGACTGGGAGCTCCTACAAAGAGCAGTTCTTC

V gene: TRBV7-9
J gene: TRBJ1-4
clone size: -
D gene: -
CDR3 protein: CASSDPGTVNEKLFF
CDR3 DNA: TGTGCCAGCAGCGACCCGGGGACGGTAAACGAAAAACTGTTTTTT

V gene: TRBV5-6
J gene: TRBJ2-5
clone size: -
D gene: TRBD1
CDR3 protein: CASSHTGTGNQETQYF
CDR3 DNA: TGTGCCAGCAGCCATACCGGGACAGGGAACCAAGAGACCCAGTACTTC

V gene: TRBV6-1
J gene: TRBJ2-4
clone size: -
D gene: -
CDR3 protein: CASSPQAIQYF
CDR3 DNA: TGTGCCAGCAGCCCCCAAGCCATTCAGTACTTC

V gene: TRBV10-1
J gene: TRBJ1-1
clone size: -
D gene: -
CDR3 protein: CPSSVGMGPEALF
CDR3 DNA: TGCCCCAGCAGTGTTGGTATGGGGCCTGAAGCTTTGTTT

V gene: TRBV5-1
J gene: TRBJ2-1
clone size: -
D gene: TRBD2
CDR3 protein: CASSLALLANEQFF
CDR3 DNA: TGCGCCAGCAGCTTGGCCTTACTAGCGAATGAGCAGTTCTTC

V gene: TRBV7-9
J gene: TRBJ1-1
clone size: few
D gene: TRBD1
CDR3 protein: CASSLTDRGRTEAFF
CDR3 DNA: TGTGCCAGCAGCTTGACGGACAGGGGCAGAACTGAAGCTTTCTTT

V gene: TRBV4-1
J gene: TRBJ1-2
clone size: -
D gene: -
CDR3 protein: CASSQGNQLGRGRDGYTF
CDR3 DNA: TGCGCCAGCAGCCAAGGGAACCAACTGGGAAGGGGCAGGGATGGCTACACCTTC

V gene: TRBV11-2
J gene: TRBJ2-1
clone size: -
D gene: -
CDR3 protein: CASSLDLSGADYYNEQFF
CDR3 DNA: TGTGCCAGCAGCTTAGACTTGAGTGGGGCAGATTACTACAATGAGCAGTTCTTC

V gene: TRBV28
J gene: TRBJ2-1
clone size: -
D gene: -
CDR3 protein: CASSTPGGDGSLVTYNEQFF
CDR3 DNA: TGTGCCAGCAGCACTCCCGGTGGGGACGGGAGTCTGGTTACCTACAATGAGCAGTTCTTC

V gene: TRBV28
J gene: TRBJ2-3
clone size: few
D gene: -
CDR3 protein: CASSRSQRSELDTQYF
CDR3 DNA: TGTGCCAGCAGTCGTTCCCAGCGGTCAGAACTTGATACGCAGTATTTT

V gene: TRBV30
J gene: TRBJ2-7
clone size: -
D gene: -
CDR3 protein: CAWSSDTTYEQYF
CDR3 DNA: TGTGCCTGGAGTTCCGACACGACCTACGAGCAGTACTTC

V gene: TRBV11-2
J gene: TRBJ2-3
clone size: many
D gene: -
CDR3 protein: CASSPGARDTQYF
CDR3 DNA: TGTGCCAGCAGCCCCGGGGCCCGAGATACGCAGTATTTT

V gene: TRBV6-5
J gene: TRBJ1-5
clone size: many
D gene: -
CDR3 protein: CASRPIQGGWQPQHF
CDR3 DNA: TGTGCCAGCAGGCCTATACAGGGAGGATGGCAGCCCCAGCATTTT

V gene: TRBV14
J gene: TRBJ2-2
clone size: many
D gene: -
CDR3 protein: CASSQRSTNTGELFF
CDR3 DNA: TGTGCCAGCAGCCAGCGCTCTACGAACACCGGGGAGCTGTTTTTT

V gene: TRBV5-1
J gene: TRBJ2-5
clone size: few
D gene: -
CDR3 protein: CASSLAEETQYF
CDR3 DNA: TGCGCCAGCAGCTTGGCCGAGGAGACCCAGTACTTC

V gene: TRBV6-6
J gene: TRBJ2-7
clone size: -
D gene: -
CDR3 protein: CASRFTGIEQYF
CDR3 DNA: TGTGCCAGCAGGTTTACGGGAATAGAGCAATACTTC

V gene: TRBV5-4
J gene: TRBJ2-7
clone size: many
D gene: TRBD2
CDR3 protein: CASSYGSRREGYEQYF
CDR3 DNA: TGTGCCAGCAGCTATGGGAGTCGGCGGGAGGGATACGAGCAGTACTTC

V gene: TRBV7-9
J gene: TRBJ1-1
clone size: -
D gene: -
CDR3 protein: CASSSPTVNTEAFF
CDR3 DNA: TGTGCCAGCAGCTCCCCGACCGTGAACACTGAAGCTTTCTTT

V gene: TRBV28
J gene: TRBJ2-3
clone size: -
D gene: TRBD2
CDR3 protein: CASSPTGLAGYDTQYF
CDR3 DNA: TGTGCCAGCAGTCCGACGGGACTAGCGGGATATGACACGCAGTATTTT

V gene: TRBV30
J gene: TRBJ2-1
clone size: few
D gene: TRBD1
CDR3 protein: CAWAGTGRDEQFF
CDR3 DNA: TGTGCCTGGGCCGGGACAGGGAGGGATGAGCAGTTCTTC

V gene: TRBV13
J gene: TRBJ2-5
clone size: few
D gene: -
CDR3 protein: CASSRNRQETQYF
CDR3 DNA: TGTGCCAGCAGCCGGAACCGTCAAGAGACCCAGTACTTC

V gene: TRBV11-1
J gene: TRBJ2-7
clone size: -
D gene: TRBD2
CDR3 protein: CASSLAGYGREQYF
CDR3 DNA: TGCGCCAGCAGCTTAGCGGGATACGGGCGTGAACAGTACTTC

V gene: TRBV5-1
J gene: TRBJ2-1
clone size: -
D gene: -
CDR3 protein: CASSLATASPNEQFF
CDR3 DNA: TGCGCCAGCAGCTTGGCGACCGCGTCCCCTAATGAGCAGTTCTTC

V gene: TRBV7-9
J gene: TRBJ2-1
clone size: -
D gene: -
CDR3 protein: CASSLGSASTYNEQFF
CDR3 DNA: TGTGCCAGCAGCTTAGGATCGGCTAGCACCTACAATGAGCAGTTCTTC

V gene: TRBV11-1
J gene: TRBJ1-1
clone size: -
D gene: -
CDR3 protein: CASSIDQDTEDFF
CDR3 DNA: TGTGCCAGCAGCATTGATCAGGACACTGAAGATTTCTTT

V gene: TRBV28
J gene: TRBJ2-2
clone size: -
D gene: -
CDR3 protein: CASSVTGELFF
CDR3 DNA: TGTGCCAGCAGTGTAACCGGGGAGCTGTTTTTT

V gene: TRBV12-3/TRBV12-4
J gene: TRBJ2-4
clone size: -
D gene: TRBD1
CDR3 protein: CANSLVGTGGNIQYF
CDR3 DNA: TGTGCCAACAGTTTAGTAGGGACAGGGGGCAACATTCAGTACTTC

V gene: TRBV5-1
J gene: TRBJ2-2
clone size: few
D gene: TRBD1
CDR3 protein: CASSEDRRNTGELFF
CDR3 DNA: TGCGCCAGCAGCGAGGACAGGAGGAACACCGGGGAGCTGTTTTTT

V gene: TRBV4-3
J gene: TRBJ1-5
clone size: once
D gene: TRBD1
CDR3 protein: CATRQDSQGGDQPQHF
CDR3 DNA: TGCGCCACCAGGCAAGATTCCCAAGGGGGCGATCAGCCCCAGCATTTT

V gene: TRBV5-5
J gene: TRBJ2-1
clone size: many
D gene: TRBD1
CDR3 protein: CASSSYRGQSDEQFF
CDR3 DNA: TGTGCCAGCAGCTCCTACAGGGGGCAGAGCGATGAGCAGTTCTTC

V gene: TRBV28
J gene: TRBJ1-1
clone size: -
D gene: -
CDR3 protein: CASKDSGKTEAFF
CDR3 DNA: TGTGCCAGCAAGGACTCAGGGAAAACTGAAGCTTTCTTT

V gene: TRBV25-1
J gene: TRBJ2-7
clone size: -
D gene: -
CDR3 protein: CASSPVRLNGEQYF
CDR3 DNA: TGTGCCAGCAGCCCCGTTAGACTGAATGGAGAGCAGTACTTC

V gene: TRBV4-3
J gene: TRBJ2-5
clone size: -
D gene: -
CDR3 protein: CASSQAVGYQETLYF
CDR3 DNA: TGCGCCAGCAGCCAAGCTGTGGGCTACCAAGAGACCCTATACTTC